A single sample is the source of the 22 T cell receptor beta chains below, sequenced in a study of T cell changes during pregnancy in multiple sclerosis (dated by TCRdb to the late 2010s). Receptors were amplified or captured by the immunoSEQ multiplex PCR assay. As stored in TCRdb, this immuneACCESS dataset retains in-frame rearrangements with V and J assigned. A fraction of the clones does not appear; measured against another copy, unresolved V genes explain less than half of the discrepancy, and the remainder lacks a known reason. This sample comprises just under 70,000 clones, about 90% of them detected only once. The biggest ten clones account for 0.65% to 1% of the sample. The sample was peripheral blood, taken in the second trimester of pregnancy. Source of these receptors: a female donor with multiple sclerosis, enrolled in a pregnancy study.

V gene TRBV7-6 combines with J gene TRBJ2-3; 14 bases agree with TRBD2. After removal of 5 bases from V and 0 bases from J, the junction contained 7 bases not matched to a gene. The V gene's germline CDR1 is SGHVS and CDR2 FNYEAQ. CDR3 length: 18 amino acids. CDR3 sequence: CASSGPGLAGASTDTQYF. DNA of the CDR3: TGTGCCAGCAGCGGGCCGGGACTAGCGGGGGCAAGCACAGATACGCAGTATTTT.

The rearrangement links TRBV30 to TRBJ2-7; TRBD1 agrees at 8 bases. V lost 1 base to trimming and J lost 6 bases; unmatched junction nucleotides: 20. The CDR3 covers 18 residues. CDR1 and CDR2 from the germline V gene are GTSNPN and SVGIG (reference sequence). The CDR3 loop is CAWSAGQGAMGQDREQYF. The DNA for the CDR3 is TGTGCCTGGAGTGCCGGACAGGGAGCCATGGGTCAGGATCGCGAGCAGTACTTC.

The chain carries TRBV4-3 and TRBJ2-5; possible D gene TRBD2, 6 bases. The better agreement between TRBJ2-7 and the DNA end casts doubt on the J call. This CDR3 comprises 15 residues. Germline values: CDR1 LGHNA, CDR2 YSLEER. CDR3 in amino acids: CASSQDQRTTYEQYF. Here the CDR3 DNA reads TGCGCCAGCAGCCAAGATCAACGGACTACCTACGAGCAGTACTTC.

V gene TRBV6-4 combines with J gene TRBJ2-1, with D maybe TRBD1 (5 bases). Between the trimmed V and J ends, which lost 6 bases and 6 bases, there was a span of 18 bases. Germline loops: CDR1 MRHNA, CDR2 SNTAGT. The CDR3 runs 15 residues. DNA of the CDR3: TGTGCCAGCAGGAACCTAAGTGCAGGGTTCAATGAGCAGTTCTTC. It specifies CASRNLSAGFNEQFF.

The chain links TRBV6-4 to TRBJ2-2; possibly TRBD1 for D (6 bases). The CDR3 has 14 residues. The germline CDR1 and CDR2 sequences are MRHNA and SNTAGT. V was pared by 8 bases and J by 0 bases, with 10 bases between. The CDR3 sequence: CASRGQTNTGELFF. The CDR3 nucleotides are TGTGCCAGCCGTGGACAGACGAACACCGGGGAGCTGTTTTTT.

The chain combines TRBV25-1 with TRBJ2-5, with 12 bases fitting TRBD2. The CDR3 has 14 residues. Germline CDR1 and CDR2: MGHDK and SYGVNS. Germline trimming cut 6 bases from V and 5 bases from J; bases unmatched to any gene: 4. The CDR3 spells CASRTSGGRETQYF. CDR3 DNA sequence: TGTGCCAGCAGGACTAGCGGGGGCCGGGAGACCCAGTACTTC.

The CDR3 sequence: CASRGPYSGNTIYF. DNA for the CDR3: TGTGCCAGCAGGGGGCCCTACTCTGGAAACACCATATATTTT. This sequence joins TRBV5-6 and TRBJ1-3, with a weak D call TRBD1 (5 bases). Trimming left V 5 bases short and J 0 bases short, with 9 bases between. There are 14 residues in the CDR3. CDR1 is SGHDT, CDR2 YYEEEE, per germline.

The sample holds one count of this clone. The rearrangement links TRBV18 to TRBJ1-2; D is undetermined. This CDR3 spans 12 amino acids. The V end was cut by 3 bases, the J end by 2 bases, with 4 bases between. CDR1 is KGHSH and CDR2 is LQKENI in the germline V gene. CDR3 amino acids: CASSPGNYGYTF. The CDR3 coding sequence is TGTGCCAGCTCACCCGGGAACTATGGCTACACCTTC.

The chain joins TRBV9 to TRBJ1-2; 9 positions match TRBD1. V was pared by 2 bases and J by 3 bases, with 8 bases of the junction left unmatched. The CDR3 runs to 16 residues. Germline assignment: CDR1 SGDLS and CDR2 YYNGEE. CDR3 sequence: CASSVGQGRNYYGYTF. The CDR3 nucleotides are TGTGCCAGCAGCGTTGGACAGGGGCGAAACTACTATGGCTACACCTTC.

This rearrangement joins TRBV7-3 to TRBJ2-5, with unresolved D. This CDR3 contains 14 residues. V was trimmed by 3 bases and J by 1 base, leaving 9 bases between them. Germline V lookup: CDR1 SGHTA, CDR2 FQGTGA. The CDR3 DNA reads as TGTGCCAGCAGCTTGGGCAGTATCCAAGAGACCCAGTACTTC. Residues: CASSLGSIQETQYF. The full variable domain, with the rest looked up from reference TRBV7-3 and TRBJ2-5, is GAGVSQTPSNKVTEKGKYVELRCDPISGHTALYWYRQSLGQGPEFLIYFQGTGAADDSGLPNDRFFAVRPEGSVSTLKIQRTERGDSAVYLCASSLGSIQETQYFGPGTRLLVL.

The chain joins TRBV10-3 to TRBJ1-2; weak D call: TRBD1 (6 bases). CDR1 and CDR2 (germline): ENHRY, SYGVKD. The CDR3 extends over 14 amino acids. V was cut by 10 bases and J by 4 bases, with 19 bases left in between. The CDR3 reads CATKYPDRSYGYTF. The CDR3 DNA reads TGTGCCACCAAGTACCCGGACAGATCCTATGGCTACACCTTC.

The count of this clone is one. The chain recombines TRBV30 with TRBJ1-1, with a tentative D call TRBD1 (5 bases). V shed 2 bases and J shed 6 bases, with 13 bases lying between them. Germline V gene sequence: CDR1 GTSNPN, CDR2 SVGIG (reference sequence). The CDR3 has 13 residues. The CDR3 reads CAWSRGGGSEAFF. The CDR3 nucleotides read TGTGCCTGGAGTAGGGGCGGAGGGTCTGAAGCTTTCTTT. The entire variable domain, with the rest obtained from reference TRBV30 and TRBJ1-1, is as follows: SQTIHQWPATLVQPVGSPLSLECTVEGTSNPNLYWYRQAAGRGLQLLFYSVGIGQISSEVPQNLSASRPQDRQFILSSKKLLLSDSGFYLCAWSRGGGSEAFFGQGTRLTVV.

This chain joins TRBV19 and TRBJ1-5; no clear D gene. The germline CDR1 and CDR2 sequences are LNHDA and SQIVND (reference sequence). V lost 6 bases, J lost 5 bases, and 11 bases lay in between. The length of the CDR3 is 13 residues. The CDR3 nucleotides are TGTGCCAGTAGAGAGGAGTTGTATCAGCCCCAGCATTTT. Its translation: CASREELYQPQHF.

This clone was seen only once. The chain combines TRBV7-3 with TRBJ2-7; 9 nucleotides agree with TRBD1. The CDR3 is 15 residues long. The junction had 7 bases not matched to a gene; V was cut back by 6 bases and J by 1 base. In germline, CDR1 is SGHTA, CDR2 FQGTGA. The CDR3 DNA reads TGTGCCAGCAGTTTGGGACAGGGTCGATCCTACGAGCAGTACTTC. It translates to CASSLGQGRSYEQYF.

The rearrangement links TRBV29-1 to TRBJ2-1, with D perhaps TRBD2 (6 bases). V gave up 7 bases and J gave up 7 bases, with 11 bases separating them. Germline CDR1 is SQVTM and CDR2 is ANQGSEA. The CDR3 runs 11 residues. This CDR3 reads CSASGVNEQFF. CDR3 bases: TGCAGCGCCTCGGGGGTTAATGAGCAGTTCTTC.

The chain has TRBV19 and TRBJ2-3; perhaps TRBD1 as D (6 bases). Germline V gives CDR1 LNHDA, CDR2 SQIVND (reference sequence). The CDR3 extends over 14 amino acids. V lost 3 bases to trimming and J lost 2 bases, with 9 bases between them. CDR3 amino acids: CASSMRGTTDTQYF. The CDR3, as DNA: TGTGCCAGTAGTATGAGGGGGACCACAGATACGCAGTATTTT.

The gene calls are TRBV6-1 and TRBJ1-4, with unresolved D. The germline CDR1 and CDR2 sequences are MNHNS and SASEGT. The CDR3 is made up of 10 amino acids. Trimming removed 10 bases from V and 3 bases from J, with 3 bases in between. The CDR3 sequence is CATSNEKLFF. CDR3 DNA: TGTGCCACCTCTAATGAAAAACTGTTTTTT.

The V and J genes are TRBV4-3 and TRBJ1-2; D is unresolved. Trimming stripped 1 base from V and 8 bases from J, with 14 bases between. The CDR3 consists of 14 residues. Per germline, CDR1 LGHNA and CDR2 YSLEER. The CDR3 loop reads CASSQAPSEGGYTF. Here the CDR3 DNA reads TGCGCCAGCAGCCAAGCCCCTTCCGAGGGCGGCTACACCTTC.

The V gene is TRBV10-3, the J gene TRBJ2-1; a possible D gene is TRBD2 (6 bases). V lost 5 bases and J lost 6, with 8 bases in between. Per the germline V gene, CDR1 is ENHRY and CDR2 is SYGVKD. This CDR3 spans 12 amino acids. The CDR3 is CAISKTSNEQFF. The CDR3 DNA reads TGTGCCATCAGTAAGACTAGCAATGAGCAGTTCTTC.

The chain couples TRBV7-2 to TRBJ1-3; TRBD1 agrees at 8 bases. The CDR3 runs to 16 residues. V lost 4 bases to trimming and J lost 0 bases; unmatched junction nucleotides: 5. The germline gives CDR1 SGHTA, CDR2 FQGNSA. CDR3 region: CASSSHRGSSGNTIYF. The CDR3 bases are TGTGCCAGCAGCTCCCACAGGGGGTCCTCTGGAAACACCATATATTTT.

V gene TRBV2 combines with J gene TRBJ1-1, with 7 positions matching TRBD1. V lost 3 bases to trimming and J lost 7 bases; unmatched junction nucleotides: 5. The CDR3 sequence is 13 residues long. The V gene's germline CDR1 is SNHLY and CDR2 FYNNEI. CDR3 DNA sequence: TGTGCCAGCAGTGATATAGGGACAGTTGAAGCTTTCTTT. It encodes CASSDIGTVEAFF.

The chain links TRBV9 to TRBJ2-3; 10 nucleotides match TRBD1. CDR1 is SGDLS, CDR2 YYNGEE, per germline. This CDR3 is 15 amino acids long. V lost 0 bases and J lost 4; bases outside the gene matches: 2. Here the CDR3 reads CASSVGGQGPDTQYF. The DNA for the CDR3 is TGTGCCAGCAGCGTAGGGGGACAGGGGCCAGATACGCAGTATTTT.